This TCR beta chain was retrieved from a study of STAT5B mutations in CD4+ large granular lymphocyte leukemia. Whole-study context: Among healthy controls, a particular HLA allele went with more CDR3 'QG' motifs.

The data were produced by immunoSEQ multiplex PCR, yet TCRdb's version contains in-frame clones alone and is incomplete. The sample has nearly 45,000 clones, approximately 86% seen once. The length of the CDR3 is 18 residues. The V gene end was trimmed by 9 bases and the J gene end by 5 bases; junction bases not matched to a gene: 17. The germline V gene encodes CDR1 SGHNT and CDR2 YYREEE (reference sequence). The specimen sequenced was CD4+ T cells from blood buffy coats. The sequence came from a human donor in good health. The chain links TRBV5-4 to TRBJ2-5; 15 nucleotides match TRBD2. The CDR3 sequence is CATGQQRGLAGGMETQYF. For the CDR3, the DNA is TGTGCCACCGGCCAACAACGGGGACTAGCGGGAGGCATGGAGACCCAGTACTTC.